The entry that follows covers one T cell receptor (beta chain) sequence. Its antigen is undetermined. These data belong to a study of somatic mutations in cytotoxic T cells in rheumatoid arthritis. Study findings and constraints: Unlike healthy controls, rheumatoid arthritis patients had CD8+ clonality that increased with age. Exceedance of 20% of CD8+ cells by the largest CD8+ clone occurred in about an eighth of the roughly 60 patients.

CDR3 length: 13 residues. The germline V gene has CDR1 SGDLS and CDR2 YYNGEE. V gave up 4 bases and J gave up 3 bases, with 11 bases separating them. Generated by immunoSEQ multiplex PCR, the TCRdb table keeps only in-frame clones and is missing some. The repertoire holds approximately 5,000 clones, with nearly 85% as singletons. V is TRBV9 and J is TRBJ2-7; a weak D match, TRBD2 (5 bases). Input material: CD8+ T cells sorted from blood. This TCR was sampled from a woman in her forties or fifties with rheumatoid arthritis. DNA of the CDR3: TGTGCCAGCAGCACCTCCGGAGGCTACGAGCAGTACTTC. Residues: CASSTSGGYEQYF.